The entry below describes one T cell receptor (beta chain). There is no known antigen for this receptor. Per-nucleotide qualities are absent, and no much larger clonotype sits a single base away. This specimen comes from a study of blood T cell repertoires in COVID-19 (dated by TCRdb to about 2020). The study in broad terms: Samples covering the acute and convalescent phases of COVID-19 were provided by collaborators in the United States, Italy and Spain. The prospective study material was composed of cDNA or gDNA derived from T cells, B-cell-depleted T cells, or PBMCs. Where available, HLA class I and class II types were taken from metadata supplied by the sample provider and were not determined by assay-based typing. Deeply sampled blood TCRbeta repertoires from subjects exposed to, actively infected with, or recovered from COVID-19 were included in the dataset. Nearly every sample came with metadata listing a de-identified subject ID, COVID-19 status, age in years and sex. The samples were drawn from two sources: the first 160 participants of the ongoing ImmuneRACE study, and 1,254 subjects contributed by 6 global collaborators. The repertoires were made available in a free public database intended to serve as a resource for research on the immune response to SARS-CoV-2. Results and caveats for the whole study, not just this receptor: Clinical and demographic metadata were provided uncurated, with the amount varying by source and participant.

Whole blood was collected in K2EDTA tubes by collaborating institutions according to the institutions' own protocols. For TCRbeta analysis, collaborators shipped samples as frozen whole blood, isolated PBMCs, or DNA extracted from either of those sample types. TCRbeta CDR3 regions were amplified from genomic DNA using the immunoSEQ Assay, a bias-controlled multiplex PCR. As for how the authors treated the data: Within the assay, amplification of reference gene primers was used to estimate how many nucleated cells each sample contained. Sequence reads were collapsed and filtered to measure the absolute abundance of every unique TCRbeta CDR3 rearrangement. For each sample, productive Simpson clonality was calculated by taking the square root of Simpson's diversity index across productive rearrangements. TCRdb limited this immuneACCESS table to in-frame rearrangements with V and J called. A share of clones is missing; checked studies link under half to unresolved V genes, and the rest is unexplained. Clone size and V and J calls were adopted from that table, with D and trimming inferred from the DNA. In all, the sample holds 270,000 or so clones, and approximately 85% of those were seen once. Of the sample, about 14% is held by the ten largest clones.

Based on the germline V gene, the CDR1 and CDR2 sequences are SGHTS and YDEGEE. V is cut back by 1 base and J by 1 base, with 4 bases in the junction unmatched. The CDR3 goes from the cysteine to the phenylalanine over 17 residues. Of all the DNA, just the CDR3 is kept, 51 bases in frame from base 1. This clonotype was obtained from a human donor in a cohort sampled during active COVID-19. The sample comprised peripheral blood. The rearranged segments are TRBV5-8 and TRBJ2-2; 10 bases in the junction line up with TRBD1. The sequenced DNA is TGTGCCAGCAGCTTGTCTCGGACAGGGGGGAACACCGGGGAGCTGTTTTTT. Protein translation: CASSLSRTGGNTGELFF. The reference TRBV5-8 and TRBJ2-2 proteins fill in what lies around the CDR3, so the full variable domain reads EAGVTQSPTHLIKTRGQQATLRCSPISGHTSVYWYQQALGLGLQFLLWYDEGEERNRGNFPPRFSGRQFPNYSSELNVNALELEDSALYLCASSLSRTGGNTGELFFGEGSRLTVL.